The 24 T cell receptor beta chains below all came from one sample that was sequenced in a study of blood T cell repertoires in COVID-19. This table comes from immunoSEQ multiplex PCR, and its TCRdb copy is limited to in-frame clones, with some not included. The table lists around 18,000 clones, roughly 80% of them singletons. Sequencing was done on a sample of peripheral blood. Every receptor here comes from a man older than 75 with acute or convalescent COVID-19.

V and J are TRBV7-9 and TRBJ2-7, with a possible D match to TRBD2 (6 bases). Trimming took off 4 bases at V and 1 base at J, with 17 bases between the two ends. Germline V gene data show CDR1 as SEHNR and CDR2 as FQNEAQ (reference sequence). The CDR3 is 16 residues long. CDR3 coding DNA: TGTGCCAGCAGCTCGGCCAAAGGAGGGACTTCCTACGAGCAGTACTTC. The encoded protein is CASSSAKGGTSYEQYF.

V is TRBV4-3 and J is TRBJ2-1; 10 bases are shared with TRBD2. In germline, CDR1 is LGHNA, CDR2 YSLEER. Germline trimming cut 0 bases from V and 0 bases from J; bases unmatched to any gene: 8. This CDR3 region has 19 residues. The CDR3 region is CASSQERVAGGSSYNEQFF. The CDR3 DNA reads as TGCGCCAGCAGCCAAGAGCGGGTAGCGGGGGGTAGCTCCTACAATGAGCAGTTCTTC.

The rearrangement joins TRBV6-5 to TRBJ1-1; D uncertain. CDR3 size: 14 residues. V was trimmed by 5 bases and J by 4 bases, leaving 14 bases between them. The germline V gene has CDR1 MNHEY and CDR2 SVGAGI. This CDR3 reads CASSPSGRTTEAFF. The DNA of the CDR3 is TGTGCCAGCAGTCCTTCCGGGAGGACCACTGAAGCTTTCTTT.

The chain uses TRBV7-9 and TRBJ2-5; 7 bases fit TRBD1. Germline V gene data show CDR1 as SEHNR and CDR2 as FQNEAQ (reference sequence). The CDR3 consists of 16 residues. V lost 4 bases to trimming and J lost 4 bases; unmatched junction nucleotides: 12. This CDR3 reads CASSSGGWSWGETQYF. As DNA, the CDR3 is TGTGCCAGCAGCTCAGGGGGATGGTCCTGGGGAGAGACCCAGTACTTC. Full variable domain (missing parts from reference TRBV7-9 and TRBJ2-5): DTGVSQNPRHKITKRGQNVTFRCDPISEHNRLYWYRQTLGQGPEFLTYFQNEAQLEKSRLLSDRFSAERPKGSFSTLEIQRTEQGDSAMYLCASSSGGWSWGETQYFGPGTRLLVL.

The chain links TRBV5-1 to TRBJ2-5; D is undetermined. This CDR3 comprises 13 residues. The germline V gene encodes CDR1 SGHRS and CDR2 YFSETQ. Trimming removed 10 bases from V and 5 bases from J, with 18 bases in between. CDR3 nucleotides: TGCGCCTCACGTCCCGTAATCCAGGAGACCCAGTACTTC. Its translation is CASRPVIQETQYF.

The gene calls are TRBV5-4 and TRBJ2-1; 8 bases are a match to TRBD2. This CDR3 has 16 amino acids. The V segment lost 4 bases and the J segment 9 bases; nucleotides outside the gene matches: 15. Per germline, CDR1 SGHNT and CDR2 YYREEE (reference sequence). The CDR3 bases are TGTGCCAGCAGCCTGAATAGCGGGGCGAAGTTTGGTGAGCAGTTCTTC. This codes for CASSLNSGAKFGEQFF.

The rearrangement links TRBV7-8 to TRBJ1-4; perhaps TRBD1 as D (6 bases). The CDR3 is 17 amino acids. Trimming left V 5 bases short and J 2 bases short, with 18 bases between. The germline gives CDR1 SGHVS, CDR2 FQNEAQ. This chain's CDR3 is CASSTTGRGRTNEKLFF. In nucleotides, the CDR3 is TGTGCCAGCAGCACGACCGGCAGGGGTAGGACTAATGAAAAACTGTTTTTT.

CDR3 DNA: TGTGCCAGCAGCTTAGGGGGCAGGTGGGCAGATACGCAGTATTTT. It yields the protein CASSLGGRWADTQYF. The genes are TRBV13 and TRBJ2-3; D is ambiguous. CDR1 and CDR2 from the germline V gene are PRHDT and FYEKMQ (reference sequence). The CDR3 totals 15 residues. The V gene lost 0 bases and the J gene lost 4 bases, with 11 bases spanning the gap.

This clone was observed a few times. The gene calls are TRBV9 and TRBJ1-4; 8 bases map to TRBD1. The CDR3 loop spans 15 amino acids. V shed 2 bases, J shed 8 bases, and the junction held 8 bases outside the gene matches. Germline lookup yields CDR1 SGDLS and CDR2 YYNGEE. The CDR3 sequence: CASSVTGQGGEKLFF. CDR3 coding DNA: TGTGCCAGCAGCGTGACAGGACAGGGCGGCGAAAAACTGTTTTTT.

The rearrangement links TRBV21-1 to TRBJ1-5; the table's TRBD1 call for D was not verified on the DNA. TRBV21-1 is recorded as a pseudogene. The CDR3 consists of 19 residues. The CDR3 coding sequence is TGTGCCAGCAGCGGAGATCCGGGACAGGGGCTGGGGGGCAATCAGCCCCAGCATTTT. Protein product: CASSGDPGQGLGGNQPQHF.

This sequence joins TRBV11-2 and TRBJ1-3; D not resolved. The V and J ends lost 5 bases and 2 bases respectively, with 4 bases between them. Germline CDR1 and CDR2: SGHAT and FQNNGV. This CDR3 has 12 residues. CDR3 nucleotide sequence: TGTGCCAGCAGCGCAGCTGGAAACACCATATATTTT. Its protein product is CASSAAGNTIYF.

V gene TRBV7-3 combines with J gene TRBJ2-5; TRBD1 is a possible D gene (6 bases). The CDR3 consists of 14 residues. Trimming took 1 base from V and 4 from J, leaving 10 bases between them. Germline V gene lookup returns CDR1 SGHTA and CDR2 FQGTGA. The CDR3 nucleotides are TGTGCCAGCAGCTTAATCGCAGGGGCAGAGACCCAGTACTTC. Protein product: CASSLIAGAETQYF. Full variable domain (outside the CDR3, taken from reference TRBV7-3 and TRBJ2-5): GAGVSQTPSNKVTEKGKYVELRCDPISGHTALYWYRQSLGQGPEFLIYFQGTGAADDSGLPNDRFFAVRPEGSVSTLKIQRTERGDSAVYLCASSLIAGAETQYFGPGTRLLVL.

The chain is built from TRBV6-5 and TRBJ2-7; 9 bases fit TRBD1. The germline gives CDR1 MNHEY, CDR2 SVGAGI. The ends lost 3 bases at V and 2 bases at J; junction bases unmatched: 5. This CDR3 is built from 15 residues. The DNA for the CDR3 is TGTGCCAGCAGTTATTCCGGGACAGGGACCTACGAGCAGTACTTC. Residues: CASSYSGTGTYEQYF.

The rearrangement joins TRBV7-8 to TRBJ2-1; D possibly corresponds to TRBD2 (6 bases). The V end lost 3 bases, the J end lost 7 bases, and 25 bases lay between the germline ends. Germline-derived CDR1 and CDR2 are SGHVS and FQNEAQ. The CDR3 is 18 residues long. The CDR3 nucleotides read TGTGCCAGCAGCTTCCCGCCCCGGAGGGGAACAATTAGGAATGAGCAGTTCTTC. Encoded protein: CASSFPPRRGTIRNEQFF.

This chain joins TRBV6-5 and TRBJ1-1; no clear D. V was trimmed by 0 bases and J by 0 bases, leaving 8 bases between them. The CDR3 is 15 amino acids. CDR1 MNHEY and CDR2 SVGAGI come from the germline V gene. CDR3 in amino acids: CASSYSFSVNTEAFF. In nucleotides, the CDR3 is TGTGCCAGCAGTTACTCGTTTTCTGTGAACACTGAAGCTTTCTTT.

V usage is TRBV2 and J usage is TRBJ2-2, with D perhaps TRBD1 (6 bases). Germline V gene lookup returns CDR1 SNHLY and CDR2 FYNNEI. The CDR3 runs to 11 residues. V was pared by 7 bases and J by 9 bases, with 9 bases between. This CDR3 is CASMGARELFF. DNA for the CDR3: TGTGCCAGCATGGGGGCCCGGGAGCTGTTTTTT.

Here the CDR3 DNA reads TGTGCCAGCAGCTACTCCGCCGGGACAGGCCGCTATGGCTACACCTTC. It specifies CASSYSAGTGRYGYTF. This chain uses TRBV6-4 with TRBJ1-2; 8 nucleotides align to TRBD1. The CDR3 totals 16 residues. V lost 6 bases and J lost 4; bases outside the gene matches: 13. Germline CDR1 MRHNA, CDR2 SNTAGT.

V usage is TRBV6-6 and J usage is TRBJ1-6; tentative D call: TRBD1 (6 bases). The CDR3 is 16 residues long. Germline CDR1 MNHNY, CDR2 SVGAGI (reference sequence). The ends were cut back, 6 bases at V and 7 bases at J, with 19 bases in the middle. The CDR3 DNA is TGTGCCAGCAGATACGGGGCAGGGGCGAGGAATTCACCCCTCCACTTT. Its protein product is CASRYGAGARNSPLHF.

This clone was observed a few times. The chain links TRBV7-3 to TRBJ1-1; tentatively, D is TRBD1 (5 bases). The CDR3 loop spans 15 amino acids. Per the germline V gene, CDR1 is SGHTA and CDR2 is FQGTGA. The V end was cut by 5 bases, the J end by 7 bases, with 20 bases between. In DNA form, the CDR3 reads TGTGCCAGCAGCCCAGGGCCTGGGGCTTGGGGTGAAGCTTTCTTT. This codes for CASSPGPGAWGEAFF. The full variable domain, completed using reference TRBV7-3 and TRBJ1-1, is GAGVSQTPSNKVTEKGKYVELRCDPISGHTALYWYRQSLGQGPEFLIYFQGTGAADDSGLPNDRFFAVRPEGSVSTLKIQRTERGDSAVYLCASSPGPGAWGEAFFGQGTRLTVV.

The gene calls are TRBV7-2 and TRBJ2-3; no clear D gene. This CDR3 region has 15 residues. The V gene's germline CDR1 is SGHTA and CDR2 FQGNSA. The germline V and J ends were trimmed by 2 bases and 0 bases, with 9 bases remaining between them. The CDR3 here is CASSLSWQSTDTQYF. Written as DNA, the CDR3 is TGTGCCAGCAGCTTATCCTGGCAGAGCACAGATACGCAGTATTTT.

The V call is TRBV7-2, the J call TRBJ1-2; no definite D call. Trimming took off 1 base at V and 5 bases at J, with 11 bases between the two ends. This CDR3 has 14 amino acids. Per germline, CDR1 SGHTA and CDR2 FQGNSA. In DNA, the CDR3 is TGTGCCAGCAGCTTAGTCGCTGGGGAGTATGGCTACACCTTC. Its protein product is CASSLVAGEYGYTF.

The chain links TRBV7-2 to TRBJ2-3; possible D gene TRBD2, 6 bases. There are 15 residues in the CDR3. V lost 5 bases and J lost 3, with 15 bases in between. Germline CDR1 and CDR2: SGHTA and FQGNSA. The CDR3: CASSVVGGRTDTQYF. CDR3 nucleotide sequence: TGTGCCAGCAGCGTAGTGGGGGGAAGGACAGATACGCAGTATTTT.

The rearrangement uses TRBV3-1 (or the pseudogene TRBV3-2) and TRBJ2-7; 8 bases agree with TRBD2. Germline CDR1 LGHDT, CDR2 YNNKEL (reference sequence). V was clipped by 2 bases and J by 0 bases; unmatched bases: 9. The CDR3 loop spans 17 amino acids. The CDR3 DNA is TGTGCCAGCAGCCAACCGACACTAGCGGACAGCTCCTACGAGCAGTACTTC. Its protein product is CASSQPTLADSSYEQYF.

The rearrangement joins TRBV9 to TRBJ1-1; no clear D gene. Germline V gene lookup returns CDR1 SGDLS and CDR2 YYNGEE. V was cut by 5 bases and J by 1 base, with 9 bases left in between. The CDR3 extends over 13 amino acids. CDR3 amino acids: CASSWSENTEAFF. CDR3 DNA: TGTGCCAGCAGTTGGAGCGAGAACACTGAAGCTTTCTTT.